The T cell receptor beta chain described here comes from a study of identical twins. From the 5' RACE reads, TCRdb called clonotypes with MiXCR, one entry per CDR3 protein. The sample lists hundreds of thousands of distinct CDR3 sequences, about 20% seen once, with around 13% in the top ten. In this sample, this clonotype turned up a few times. Its specificity is unknown. The V end lost 4 bases, the J end lost 6 bases, and 3 bases lay between the germline ends. This CDR3 spans 11 amino acids. Regarding the study as a whole: Twin pairs' shared out-of-frame alpha sequences were enriched in low generation probability.

This sample also belongs to another study, concerning T cells expressing NK-cell markers. That source adds: Repertoire data for TCR beta were derived from sorted T cells (CD3+CD56+NKG2C+, CD3+CD56+NKG2C- and CD3+CD56-NKG2C+). One of the eight sequenced donors was seronegative, whereas the other seven were HCMV-seropositive. Specificity for HCMV among expanded NKG2C+ T cell clones was not established.

The TCR was taken from a woman aged 18-35 years in good health. V and J are TRBV12-3 or TRBV12-4 and TRBJ1-4; D call uncertain. Sequenced material: PBMCs. The CDR3 DNA sequence: TGTGCCAGCAGTTCCGATGAAAAACTGTTTTTT. This sequence encodes CASSSDEKLFF.